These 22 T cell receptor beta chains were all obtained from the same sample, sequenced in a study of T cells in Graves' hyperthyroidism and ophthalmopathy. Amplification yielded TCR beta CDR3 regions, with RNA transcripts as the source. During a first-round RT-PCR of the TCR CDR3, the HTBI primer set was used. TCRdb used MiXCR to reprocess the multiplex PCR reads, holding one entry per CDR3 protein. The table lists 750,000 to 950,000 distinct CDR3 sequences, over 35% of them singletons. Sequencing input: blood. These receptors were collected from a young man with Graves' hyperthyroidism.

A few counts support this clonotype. CDR3 region: CASRRDRGMNTEAFF. The DNA of the CDR3 is TGTGCCAGTAGGAGGGACAGGGGGATGAACACTGAAGCTTTCTTT. The chain is built from TRBV19 and TRBJ1-1; 11 positions match TRBD1. This CDR3 comprises 15 residues. V gave up 6 bases and J gave up 0 bases; unmatched junction bases: 3. Germline CDR1 reads LNHDA; CDR2 reads SQIVND (reference sequence).

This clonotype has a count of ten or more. The chain's CDR3 is CASSLMGYSNQPQHF. For the CDR3, the DNA is TGCGCCAGCAGCTTGATGGGTTATAGCAATCAGCCCCAGCATTTT. V and J are TRBV5-1 and TRBJ1-5; no clear D gene. CDR1 SGHRS and CDR2 YFSETQ come from the germline V gene. This CDR3 has 15 residues. Trimming removed 1 base at V and 0 bases at J, with 8 bases between.

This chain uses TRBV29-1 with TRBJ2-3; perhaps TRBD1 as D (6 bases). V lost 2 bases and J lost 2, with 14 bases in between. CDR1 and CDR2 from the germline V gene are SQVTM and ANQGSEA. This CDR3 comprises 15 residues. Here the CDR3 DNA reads TGCAGCGTTGAAAGGACAGTTCTGATCACAGATACGCAGTATTTT. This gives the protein CSVERTVLITDTQYF.

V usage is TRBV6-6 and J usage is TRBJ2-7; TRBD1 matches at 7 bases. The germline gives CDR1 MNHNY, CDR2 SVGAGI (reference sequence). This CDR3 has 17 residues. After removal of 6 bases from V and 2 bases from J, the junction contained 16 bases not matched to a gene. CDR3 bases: TGTGCCAGCAGGGTAAGGGTCATCCGACAGGGCACCTACGAGCAGTACTTC. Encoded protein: CASRVRVIRQGTYEQYF.

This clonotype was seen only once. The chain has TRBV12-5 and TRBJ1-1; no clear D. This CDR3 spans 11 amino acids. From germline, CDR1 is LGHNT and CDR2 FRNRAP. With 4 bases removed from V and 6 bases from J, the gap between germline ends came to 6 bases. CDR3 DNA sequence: TGTGCTAGTGGTTCGATCGCTGAAGCTTTCTTT. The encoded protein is CASGSIAEAFF. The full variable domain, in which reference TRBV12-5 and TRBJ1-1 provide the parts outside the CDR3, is DARVTQTPRHKVTEMGQEVTMRCQPILGHNTVFWYRQTMMQGLELLAYFRNRAPLDDSGMPKDRFSAEMPDATLATLKIQPSEPRDSAVYFCASGSIAEAFFGQGTRLTVV.

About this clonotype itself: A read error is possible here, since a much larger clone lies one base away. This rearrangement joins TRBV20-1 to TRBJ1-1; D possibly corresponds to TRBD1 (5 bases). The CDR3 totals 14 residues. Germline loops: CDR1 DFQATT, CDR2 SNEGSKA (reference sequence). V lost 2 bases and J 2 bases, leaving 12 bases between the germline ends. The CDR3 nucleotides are TGCAGTGCTAGACGACAGTGGCCTAACACTGAAGCTTTCTTT. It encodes CSARRQWPNTEAFF.

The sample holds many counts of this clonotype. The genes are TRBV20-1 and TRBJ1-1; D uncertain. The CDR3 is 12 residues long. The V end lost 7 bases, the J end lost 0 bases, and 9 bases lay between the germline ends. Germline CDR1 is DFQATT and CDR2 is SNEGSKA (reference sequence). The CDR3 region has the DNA TGCAGTGAGAAGGGCCTGAACACTGAAGCTTTCTTT. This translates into CSEKGLNTEAFF.

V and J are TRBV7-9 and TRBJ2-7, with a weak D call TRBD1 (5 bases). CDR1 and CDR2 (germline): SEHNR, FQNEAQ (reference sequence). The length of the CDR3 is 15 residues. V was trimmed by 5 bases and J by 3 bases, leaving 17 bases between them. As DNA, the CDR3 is TGTGCCAGCAGCCACGGGTCCGACAGAATCTACGAGCAGTACTTC. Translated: CASSHGSDRIYEQYF. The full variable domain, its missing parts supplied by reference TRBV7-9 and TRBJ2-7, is DTGVSQNPRHKITKRGQNVTFRCDPISEHNRLYWYRQTLGQGPEFLTYFQNEAQLEKSRLLSDRFSAERPKGSFSTLEIQRTEQGDSAMYLCASSHGSDRIYEQYFGPGTRLTVT.

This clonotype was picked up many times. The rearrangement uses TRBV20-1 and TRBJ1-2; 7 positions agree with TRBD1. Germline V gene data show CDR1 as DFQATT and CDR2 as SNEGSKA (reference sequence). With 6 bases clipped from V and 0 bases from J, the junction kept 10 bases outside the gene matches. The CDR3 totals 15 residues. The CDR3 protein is CSASSLGQANYGYTF. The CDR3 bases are TGCAGTGCCTCTTCTTTAGGACAGGCTAACTATGGCTACACCTTC.

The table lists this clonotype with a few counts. The CDR3 bases are TGTGCCAGCAGCCGAGACAGTTTCTCTGGAAACACCATATATTTT. Translating it yields CASSRDSFSGNTIYF. V is TRBV14 and J is TRBJ1-3; possibly TRBD1 for D (5 bases). V was clipped by 4 bases and J by 0 bases, with 10 bases between them. Germline V gene lookup returns CDR1 SGHDN and CDR2 FVKESK. The CDR3 sequence is 15 residues long.

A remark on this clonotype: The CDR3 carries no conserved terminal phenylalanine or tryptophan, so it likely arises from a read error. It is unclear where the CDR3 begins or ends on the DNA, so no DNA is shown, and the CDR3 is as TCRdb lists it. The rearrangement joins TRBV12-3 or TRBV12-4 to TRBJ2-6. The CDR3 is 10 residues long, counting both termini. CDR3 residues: CAISESDGTS.

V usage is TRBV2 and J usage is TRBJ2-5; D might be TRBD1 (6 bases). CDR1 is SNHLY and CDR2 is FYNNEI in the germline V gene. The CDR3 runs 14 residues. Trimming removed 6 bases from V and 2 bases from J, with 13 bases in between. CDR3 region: CASSFGTRQETQYF. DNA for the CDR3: TGTGCCAGCAGCTTCGGGACAAGACAAGAGACCCAGTACTTC.

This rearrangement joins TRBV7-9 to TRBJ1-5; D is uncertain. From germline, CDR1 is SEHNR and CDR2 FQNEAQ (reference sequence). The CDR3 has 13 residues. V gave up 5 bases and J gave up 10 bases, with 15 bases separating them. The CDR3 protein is CASSASAVLPQHF. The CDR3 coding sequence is TGTGCCAGCAGCGCTAGCGCCGTGCTACCCCAGCATTTT. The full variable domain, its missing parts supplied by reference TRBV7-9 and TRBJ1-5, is DTGVSQNPRHKITKRGQNVTFRCDPISEHNRLYWYRQTLGQGPEFLTYFQNEAQLEKSRLLSDRFSAERPKGSFSTLEIQRTEQGDSAMYLCASSASAVLPQHFGDGTRLSIL.

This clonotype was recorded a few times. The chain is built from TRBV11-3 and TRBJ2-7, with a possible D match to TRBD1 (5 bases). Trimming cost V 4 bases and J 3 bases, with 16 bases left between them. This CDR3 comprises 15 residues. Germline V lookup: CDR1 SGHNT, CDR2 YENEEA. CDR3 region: CASSSDRRSLYEQYF. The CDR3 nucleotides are TGTGCCAGCAGCTCAGACAGACGAAGCCTCTACGAGCAGTACTTC. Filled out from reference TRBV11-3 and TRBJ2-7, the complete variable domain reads EAGVVQSPRYKIIEKKQPVAFWCNPISGHNTLYWYLQNLGQGPELLIRYENEEAVDDSQLPKDRFSAERLKGVDSTLKIQPAELGDSAVYLCASSSDRRSLYEQYFGPGTRLTVT.

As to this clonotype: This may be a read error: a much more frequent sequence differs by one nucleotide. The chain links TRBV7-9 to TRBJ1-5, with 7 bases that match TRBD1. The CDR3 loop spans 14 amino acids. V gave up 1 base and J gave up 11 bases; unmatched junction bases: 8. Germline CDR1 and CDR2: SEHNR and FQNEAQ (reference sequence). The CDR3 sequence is CASSLGGQLASQHF. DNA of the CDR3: TGTGCCAGCAGCTTAGGGGGACAGCTTGCTTCCCAGCATTTT.

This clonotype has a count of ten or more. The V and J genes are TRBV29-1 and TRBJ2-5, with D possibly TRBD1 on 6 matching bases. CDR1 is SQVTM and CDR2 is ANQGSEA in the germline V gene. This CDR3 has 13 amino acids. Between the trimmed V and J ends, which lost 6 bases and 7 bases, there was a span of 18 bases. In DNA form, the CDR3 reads TGCAGCGTCCAAACAGGGCTTCGGGGGACCCAGTACTTC. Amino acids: CSVQTGLRGTQYF. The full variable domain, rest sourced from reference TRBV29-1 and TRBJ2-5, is SAVISQKPSRDICQRGTSLTIQCQVDSQVTMMFWYRQQPGQSLTLIATANQGSEATYESGFVIDKFPISRPNLTFSTLTVSNMSPEDSSIYLCSVQTGLRGTQYFGPGTRLLVL.

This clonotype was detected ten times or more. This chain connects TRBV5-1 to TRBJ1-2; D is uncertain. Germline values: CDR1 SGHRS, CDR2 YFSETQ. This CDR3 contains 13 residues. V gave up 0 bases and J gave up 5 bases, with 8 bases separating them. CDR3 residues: CASSLGRIYGYTF. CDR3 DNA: TGCGCCAGCAGCTTGGGACGGATTTATGGCTACACCTTC. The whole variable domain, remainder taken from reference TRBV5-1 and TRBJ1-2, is KAGVTQTPRYLIKTRGQQVTLSCSPISGHRSVSWYQQTPGQGLQFLFEYFSETQRNKGNFPGRFSGRQFSNSRSEMNVSTLELGDSALYLCASSLGRIYGYTFGSGTRLTVV.

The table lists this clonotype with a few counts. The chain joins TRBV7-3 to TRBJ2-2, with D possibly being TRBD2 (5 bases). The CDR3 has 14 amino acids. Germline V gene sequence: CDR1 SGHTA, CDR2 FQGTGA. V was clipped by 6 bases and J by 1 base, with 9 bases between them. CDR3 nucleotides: TGTGCCAGCAGACTAGTCCTGAACACCGGGGAGCTGTTTTTT. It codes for CASRLVLNTGELFF.

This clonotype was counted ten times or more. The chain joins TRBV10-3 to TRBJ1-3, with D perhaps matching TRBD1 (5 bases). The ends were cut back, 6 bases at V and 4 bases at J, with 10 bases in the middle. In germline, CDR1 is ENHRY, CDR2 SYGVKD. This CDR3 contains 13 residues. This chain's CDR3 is CAIRQGEGNTIYF. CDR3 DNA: TGTGCCATCAGGCAGGGTGAAGGAAACACCATATATTTT.

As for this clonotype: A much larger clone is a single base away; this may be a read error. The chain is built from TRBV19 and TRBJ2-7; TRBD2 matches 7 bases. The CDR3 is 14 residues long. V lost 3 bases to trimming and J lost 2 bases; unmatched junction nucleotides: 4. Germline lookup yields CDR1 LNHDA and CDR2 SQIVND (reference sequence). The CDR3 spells CASSIGRSPYEQYF. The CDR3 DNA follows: TGTGCCAGTAGTATCGGGAGGAGCCCCTACGAGCAGTACTTC.

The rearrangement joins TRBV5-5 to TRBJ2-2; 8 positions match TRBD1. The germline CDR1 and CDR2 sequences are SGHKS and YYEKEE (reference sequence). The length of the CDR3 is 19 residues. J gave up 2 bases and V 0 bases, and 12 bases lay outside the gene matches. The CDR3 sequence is CASSLASADRVYNTGELFF. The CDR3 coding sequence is TGTGCCAGCAGCTTGGCTTCGGCGGACAGGGTATATAACACCGGGGAGCTGTTTTTT. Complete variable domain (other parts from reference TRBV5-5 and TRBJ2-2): DAGVTQSPTHLIKTRGQQVTLRCSPISGHKSVSWYQQVLGQGPQFIFQYYEKEERGRGNFPDRFSARQFPNYSSELNVNALLLGDSALYLCASSLASADRVYNTGELFFGEGSRLTVL.

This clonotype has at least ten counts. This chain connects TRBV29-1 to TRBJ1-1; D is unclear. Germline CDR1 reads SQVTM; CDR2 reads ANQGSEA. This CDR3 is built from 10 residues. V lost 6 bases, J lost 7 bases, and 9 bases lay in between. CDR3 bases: TGCAGCGTCGTGACACTTGAAGCTTTCTTT. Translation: CSVVTLEAFF.